These T cell receptor beta chains were read from a single sample in a study of shared clonotypes between healthy human individuals. Measured with immunoSEQ multiplex PCR; TCRdb has only the in-frame clones, and not every one. In the table there are millions of clones, just over 90% of which are singletons. Sequencing input: naive CD4+ T cells from PBMCs. These receptors were obtained from a man between 18 and 29 years old in good health. Some clones in this sample may be carry-over from other donors' samples. CDR3s include the opening cysteine and the closing phenylalanine or tryptophan. Fields, in order: V gene, clone size, D gene, J gene, CDR3 protein, CDR3 DNA. D genes are given only for firm matches. Only some rows state a clone size, as once, few, many or a class for expanded clones.

V gene: TRBV11-2
clone size: NA
D gene: NA
J gene: TRBJ1-1
CDR3 protein: CASSLRQNTEAFF
CDR3 DNA: TGTGCCAGCAGCTTGCGGCAGAACACTGAAGCTTTCTTT

V gene: TRBV9
clone size: NA
D gene: NA
J gene: TRBJ2-7
CDR3 protein: CASSVGLEPAYEQYF
CDR3 DNA: TGTGCCAGCAGCGTAGGACTCGAACCCGCCTACGAGCAGTACTTC

V gene: TRBV19
clone size: NA
D gene: NA
J gene: TRBJ2-7
CDR3 protein: CAPRAGRYEQYF
CDR3 DNA: TGTGCCCCAAGGGCCGGGCGGTACGAGCAGTACTTC

V gene: TRBV28
clone size: NA
D gene: NA
J gene: TRBJ2-7
CDR3 protein: CASSMGGDRKYEQYF
CDR3 DNA: TGTGCCAGCAGCATGGGGGGGGACAGAAAGTACGAGCAGTACTTC

V gene: TRBV14
clone size: NA
D gene: NA
J gene: TRBJ2-5
CDR3 protein: CASSQDDRKETQYF
CDR3 DNA: TGTGCCAGCAGCCAAGATGACAGGAAAGAGACCCAGTACTTC

V gene: TRBV28
clone size: NA
D gene: NA
J gene: TRBJ2-2
CDR3 protein: CASALATGELFF
CDR3 DNA: TGTGCCAGCGCCTTGGCCACCGGGGAGCTGTTTTTT

V gene: TRBV18
clone size: NA
D gene: NA
J gene: TRBJ1-1
CDR3 protein: CASSPPAGRLNTEAFF
CDR3 DNA: TGTGCCAGCTCACCACCGGCAGGCCGGTTGAACACTGAAGCTTTCTTT

V gene: TRBV28
clone size: NA
D gene: NA
J gene: TRBJ2-1
CDR3 protein: CASSRLGSSSYNEQFF
CDR3 DNA: TGTGCCAGCAGTCGACTCGGGAGCAGCTCCTACAATGAGCAGTTCTTC

V gene: TRBV2
clone size: once
D gene: NA
J gene: TRBJ2-4
CDR3 protein: CASGGIRVAKNIQYF
CDR3 DNA: TGTGCCAGCGGGGGCATTAGAGTAGCCAAAAACATTCAGTACTTC

V gene: TRBV7-2
clone size: NA
D gene: NA
J gene: TRBJ1-1
CDR3 protein: CASSLQENTEAFF
CDR3 DNA: TGTGCCAGCAGCTTACAGGAGAACACTGAAGCTTTCTTT

V gene: TRBV7-9
clone size: NA
D gene: NA
J gene: TRBJ2-1
CDR3 protein: CASSLEPGSEQFF
CDR3 DNA: TGTGCCAGCAGCTTAGAGCCGGGATCGGAGCAGTTCTTC

V gene: TRBV18
clone size: NA
D gene: TRBD1
J gene: TRBJ2-3
CDR3 protein: CASSPGQTTDTQYF
CDR3 DNA: TGTGCCAGCTCACCGGGACAGACTACAGATACGCAGTATTTT

V gene: TRBV30
clone size: NA
D gene: NA
J gene: TRBJ1-1
CDR3 protein: CAWSRGQTIMNTEAFF
CDR3 DNA: TGTGCCTGGAGTCGAGGGCAGACCATCATGAACACTGAAGCTTTCTTT

V gene: TRBV6-5
clone size: NA
D gene: NA
J gene: TRBJ2-3
CDR3 protein: CASSYEGWDTQYF
CDR3 DNA: TGTGCCAGCAGTTACGAGGGGTGGGATACGCAGTATTTT

V gene: TRBV6-5
clone size: NA
D gene: NA
J gene: TRBJ2-1
CDR3 protein: CASSSQPWGFYNEQFF
CDR3 DNA: TGTGCCAGCAGTTCCCAACCCTGGGGATTCTACAATGAGCAGTTCTTC

V gene: TRBV7-9
clone size: NA
D gene: NA
J gene: TRBJ1-2
CDR3 protein: CASSLSARLSGYTF
CDR3 DNA: TGTGCCAGCAGCTTATCCGCCCGGTTATCCGGCTACACCTTC

V gene: TRBV5-1
clone size: NA
D gene: TRBD1
J gene: TRBJ1-2
CDR3 protein: CASSLQGVGLGYTF
CDR3 DNA: TGCGCCAGCAGCTTACAGGGGGTTGGTCTTGGCTACACCTTC

V gene: TRBV6-5
clone size: NA
D gene: NA
J gene: TRBJ2-3
CDR3 protein: CASSPRLVTDTQYF
CDR3 DNA: TGTGCCAGCAGTCCTCGACTAGTGACGGATACGCAGTATTTT

V gene: TRBV27
clone size: NA
D gene: NA
J gene: TRBJ1-2
CDR3 protein: CASTPLGRGSYGYTF
CDR3 DNA: TGTGCCAGCACCCCACTCGGACGGGGTAGTTATGGCTACACCTTC

V gene: TRBV6-5
clone size: NA
D gene: TRBD1
J gene: TRBJ2-7
CDR3 protein: CASSWGTGTSYEQYF
CDR3 DNA: TGTGCCAGCAGTTGGGGGACAGGGACTTCCTACGAGCAGTACTTC

V gene: TRBV11-3
clone size: NA
D gene: TRBD2
J gene: TRBJ2-1
CDR3 protein: CASSLGGSTLYNEQFF
CDR3 DNA: TGTGCCAGCAGCCTCGGGGGGAGCACCCTCTACAATGAGCAGTTCTTC

V gene: TRBV19
clone size: NA
D gene: TRBD2
J gene: TRBJ2-7
CDR3 protein: CASSIGGRPTYEQYF
CDR3 DNA: TGTGCCAGTAGTATAGGCGGGAGGCCCACCTACGAGCAGTACTTC

V gene: TRBV7-6
clone size: NA
D gene: TRBD2
J gene: TRBJ2-5
CDR3 protein: CASSWGVAGEETQYF
CDR3 DNA: TGTGCCAGCAGCTGGGGGGTAGCGGGAGAAGAGACCCAGTACTTC

V gene: TRBV5-1
clone size: NA
D gene: NA
J gene: TRBJ2-7
CDR3 protein: CASKVQGSYEQYF
CDR3 DNA: TGCGCCAGCAAAGTCCAGGGATCCTACGAGCAGTACTTC

V gene: TRBV7-9
clone size: NA
D gene: NA
J gene: TRBJ1-4
CDR3 protein: CASSFGEKLFF
CDR3 DNA: TGTGCCAGCAGCTTCGGTGAAAAACTGTTTTTT

V gene: TRBV27
clone size: NA
D gene: TRBD1
J gene: TRBJ1-2
CDR3 protein: CASSLSGQTPYGYTF
CDR3 DNA: TGTGCCAGCAGTTTGTCGGGACAGACCCCCTATGGCTACACCTTC

V gene: TRBV6-5
clone size: NA
D gene: TRBD2
J gene: TRBJ2-7
CDR3 protein: CASSRGLASYEQYF
CDR3 DNA: TGTGCCAGCAGCCGAGGACTAGCCTCCTACGAGCAGTACTTC

V gene: TRBV5-6
clone size: NA
D gene: TRBD2
J gene: TRBJ2-1
CDR3 protein: CASSSPGLADNEQFF
CDR3 DNA: TGTGCCAGCAGCTCTCCGGGACTAGCTGACAATGAGCAGTTCTTC

V gene: TRBV11-1
clone size: NA
D gene: NA
J gene: TRBJ2-3
CDR3 protein: CASTDRGEGTDTQYF
CDR3 DNA: TGTGCCAGCACCGACCGGGGCGAGGGCACAGATACGCAGTATTTT

V gene: TRBV5-1
clone size: NA
D gene: NA
J gene: TRBJ2-2
CDR3 protein: CASSGINRPGELFF
CDR3 DNA: TGCGCCAGCAGCGGGATTAATCGACCCGGGGAGCTGTTTTTT

V gene: TRBV6-1
clone size: NA
D gene: NA
J gene: TRBJ1-2
CDR3 protein: CASRTGTPDYGYTF
CDR3 DNA: TGTGCCAGCAGGACAGGCACTCCTGACTATGGCTACACCTTC

V gene: TRBV28
clone size: NA
D gene: TRBD1
J gene: TRBJ2-4
CDR3 protein: CASRTGTVGTLAKNIQYF
CDR3 DNA: TGTGCCAGCAGGACCGGGACAGTCGGAACGCTAGCCAAAAACATTCAGTACTTC